Following are 26 T cell receptor beta chains from one sample sequenced in a study of shared clonotypes between healthy human individuals. Method: immunoSEQ multiplex PCR; TCRdb's copy keeps in-frame clones and lacks some. The sample gives about 2.3 million clones, approximately 95% of which show up once; around 0.4% is in the top ten. Input material: naive CD4+ T cells from PBMCs. Documented subset: CD45RA+ positively selected. The receptors come from a young man in good health. Some clones in this sample may be carry-over from other donors' samples.

The J gene is TRBJ2-4, the V gene TRBV27; 11 bases agree with TRBD2. This CDR3 region has 16 residues. V shed 4 bases, J shed 6 bases, and the junction held 8 bases outside the gene matches. Germline V lookup: CDR1 MNHEY, CDR2 SMNVEV (reference sequence). CDR3 in amino acids: CASSSLSGRAGNIQYF. The CDR3 coding sequence is TGTGCCAGCAGTTCCCTTAGCGGGAGGGCCGGAAACATTCAGTACTTC.

This chain joins TRBV25-1 and TRBJ2-2; tentatively, D is TRBD2 (5 bases). Trimming shortened V by 6 bases and J by 7 bases, and 12 bases separated the two germline ends. The CDR3 covers 13 residues. CDR1 and CDR2 (germline): MGHDK, SYGVNS. The CDR3 nucleotides read TGTGCCAGCAGGAGGGAGCCCGTCGGGGAGCTGTTTTTT. Translated, it gives CASRREPVGELFF.

The chain is built from TRBV7-3 and TRBJ2-3; 7 positions agree with TRBD2. Per the germline V gene, CDR1 is SGHTA and CDR2 is FQGTGA. The trim removed 5 bases at V and 3 bases at J, leaving 8 bases unmatched. The CDR3 is made up of 15 amino acids. CDR3 protein: CASSRLEGGTDTQYF. Here the CDR3 DNA reads TGTGCCAGCAGCCGCCTGGAGGGAGGGACAGATACGCAGTATTTT.

The chain carries TRBV18 and TRBJ1-3; D unresolved. The V and J ends lost 6 bases and 4 bases respectively, with 10 bases between them. This CDR3 has 13 residues. CDR1 is KGHSH, CDR2 LQKENI, per germline. Here the CDR3 DNA reads TGTGCCAGCTCCCCAGAGCCCGGAAACACCATATATTTT. Protein product: CASSPEPGNTIYF. Complete variable domain (other parts from reference TRBV18 and TRBJ1-3): NAGVMQNPRHLVRRRGQEARLRCSPMKGHSHVYWYRQLPEEGLKFMVYLQKENIIDESGMPKERFSAEFPKEGPSILRIQQVVRGDSAAYFCASSPEPGNTIYFGEGSWLTVV.

This clone occurred a few times. The CDR3 protein is CASSEGGILPNTGELFF. The DNA for the CDR3 is TGTGCCAGCAGTGAAGGCGGGATACTACCGAACACCGGGGAGCTGTTTTTT. V and J are TRBV6-4 and TRBJ2-2; a possible D gene is TRBD2 (6 bases). V was trimmed by 3 bases and J by 0 bases, leaving 14 bases between them. CDR1 and CDR2 from the germline V gene are MRHNA and SNTAGT. This CDR3 contains 17 residues.

The chain employs TRBV5-1 and TRBJ2-5; 12 bases agree with TRBD2. The J segment lost 4 bases and the V segment lost 2 bases, leaving 6 bases of the junction unmatched. CDR3 size: 16 residues. In germline, CDR1 is SGHRS, CDR2 YFSETQ. The CDR3 here is CASSFRLAGAGETQYF. In DNA, the CDR3 is TGCGCCAGCAGCTTCAGACTAGCGGGAGCTGGAGAGACCCAGTACTTC.

The chain has TRBV6-5 and TRBJ2-7, with TRBD2 matching over 9 bases. Germline lookup yields CDR1 MNHEY and CDR2 SVGAGI. J was trimmed by 6 bases and V by 8 bases; bases with no gene match: 11. The CDR3 totals 14 residues. The CDR3 sequence: CASSFSSGNGEQYF. The CDR3 nucleotides are TGTGCCAGCTCCTTTTCTAGCGGGAATGGCGAGCAGTACTTC.

The CDR3 DNA follows: TGTGCCAGCAGTTACTCTTCCTCAAACGCCGGGGAGCTGTTTTTT. This sequence encodes CASSYSSSNAGELFF. The chain joins TRBV6-5 to TRBJ2-2; unclear D gene. Germline V gene sequence: CDR1 MNHEY, CDR2 SVGAGI. Between the trimmed V and J ends, which lost 0 bases and 6 bases, there was a span of 11 bases. The CDR3 sequence is 15 residues long.

This sequence joins TRBV6-5 and TRBJ2-7; D is perhaps TRBD1 (5 bases). The V gene's germline CDR1 is MNHEY and CDR2 SVGAGI. The CDR3 has 12 amino acids. Trimming pared 8 bases from V and 2 bases from J, leaving 10 bases between. Written as DNA, the CDR3 is TGTGCCAGCCGAACAGGACCCTACGAGCAGTACTTC. It specifies CASRTGPYEQYF.

The CDR3: CASSLSYTYEQYF. The DNA of the CDR3 is TGTGCCAGCAGTTTAAGTTATACCTACGAGCAGTACTTC. The rearrangement joins TRBV28 to TRBJ2-7; D is unclear. The CDR3 loop spans 13 amino acids. Trimming took 2 bases from V and 2 from J, leaving 7 bases between them. The germline CDR1 and CDR2 sequences are MDHEN and SYDVKM.

This clone has only one observation. The chain is built from TRBV4-1 and TRBJ2-2; maybe TRBD2 (6 bases). Per the germline V gene, CDR1 is MGHRA and CDR2 is YSYEKL. The CDR3 spans 16 residues. Trimming pared 3 bases from V and 6 bases from J, leaving 17 bases between. CDR3: CASSHPRGGLAGELFF. The CDR3 DNA is TGCGCCAGCAGCCACCCCCGAGGAGGGTTGGCCGGGGAGCTGTTTTTT.

This clone was observed once. This chain uses TRBV5-1 with TRBJ1-2, with 7 nucleotides matching TRBD1. Germline CDR1 SGHRS, CDR2 YFSETQ. V lost 4 bases and J lost 6; bases outside the gene matches: 15. The CDR3 is 16 residues long. CDR3 DNA sequence: TGCGCCAGCAGCCTGGCGGCGAGATCGACAGGGAATGGCTACACCTTC. This codes for CASSLAARSTGNGYTF.

The V and J genes are TRBV5-8 and TRBJ2-5, with 11 positions matching TRBD2. CDR3 length equals 16 residues. Germline CDR1 reads SGHTS; CDR2 reads YDEGEE. V shed 2 bases and J 5 bases; nucleotides not matched to a gene: 8. CDR3 sequence reads: CASSFLLAGAIETQYF. In DNA, the CDR3 is TGTGCCAGCAGCTTCTTACTAGCGGGAGCTATTGAGACCCAGTACTTC. The entire variable domain, with the rest obtained from reference TRBV5-8 and TRBJ2-5, is as follows: EAGVTQSPTHLIKTRGQQATLRCSPISGHTSVYWYQQALGLGLQFLLWYDEGEERNRGNFPPRFSGRQFPNYSSELNVNALELEDSALYLCASSFLLAGAIETQYFGPGTRLLVL.

The V and J genes are TRBV14 and TRBJ1-1; TRBD1 might be the D (6 bases). Germline CDR1 reads SGHDN; CDR2 reads FVKESK. Trimming cost V 4 bases and J 5 bases, with 14 bases left between them. CDR3 size: 14 residues. CDR3 sequence (DNA): TGTGCCAGCAGCCCGAGGGGGGGAACTACTGAAGCTTTCTTT. This encodes CASSPRGGTTEAFF.

The genes are TRBV19 and TRBJ2-3; D might be TRBD1 (6 bases). This CDR3 contains 15 residues. In germline, CDR1 is LNHDA, CDR2 SQIVND (reference sequence). V was trimmed by 5 bases and J by 0 bases, leaving 12 bases between them. CDR3 protein: CASSFGQTSTDTQYF. The CDR3 DNA reads as TGTGCCAGTAGTTTCGGACAGACAAGCACAGATACGCAGTATTTT.

This chain links TRBV28 with TRBJ1-1, with TRBD1 identical over 7 bases. CDR3 length equals 15 residues. V trimming: 7 bases; J trimming: 5 bases; junction bases outside the gene matches: 13. The germline CDR1 and CDR2 sequences are MDHEN and SYDVKM. DNA of the CDR3: TGTGCCAGCAATAAATCGTACAGGGGACGGACTGAAGCTTTCTTT. This encodes CASNKSYRGRTEAFF. Drawing the rest from reference TRBV28 and TRBJ1-1, the complete variable domain is DVKVTQSSRYLVKRTGEKVFLECVQDMDHENMFWYRQDPGLGLRLIYFSYDVKMKEKGDIPEGYSVSREKKERFSLILESASTNQTSMYLCASNKSYRGRTEAFFGQGTRLTVV.

J is TRBJ1-2 and V is TRBV9; D is uncertain. V was clipped by 4 bases and J by 6 bases, with 10 bases between them. Germline V lookup: CDR1 SGDLS, CDR2 YYNGEE. This CDR3 comprises 12 residues. CDR3 nucleotide sequence: TGTGCCAGCAGCCCCCGGACCGATGGCTACACCTTC. Translated, it gives CASSPRTDGYTF.

The chain employs TRBV7-7 and TRBJ2-2; TRBD2 matches at 9 bases. Germline loops: CDR1 SSHAT, CDR2 FNYEAQ (reference sequence). V was pared by 1 base and J by 6 bases, with 6 bases of the junction left unmatched. The CDR3 loop spans 16 amino acids. CDR3 nucleotides: TGTGCCAGCAGCTTAGGGACTAGCGTATTTGCCGGGGAGCTGTTTTTT. This sequence encodes CASSLGTSVFAGELFF.

This chain links TRBV5-1 with TRBJ2-7; D may be TRBD1 or TRBD2 (5 bases each). Germline V gene sequence: CDR1 SGHRS, CDR2 YFSETQ. The V end lost 6 bases, the J end lost 3 bases, and 16 bases lay between the germline ends. This CDR3 is 14 amino acids long. This chain's CDR3 is CASTRDPDGYEQYF. DNA for the CDR3: TGCGCCAGCACCCGGGACCCGGACGGCTACGAGCAGTACTTC.

V and J are TRBV30 and TRBJ2-7; 7 bases are a match to TRBD1. Germline trimming cut 1 base from V and 4 bases from J; bases unmatched to any gene: 4. Germline V gene lookup returns CDR1 GTSNPN and CDR2 SVGIG (reference sequence). CDR3 length equals 13 residues. The CDR3 coding sequence is TGTGCCTGGAGTGCCGACAGGGATTACGAGCAGTACTTC. Its translation: CAWSADRDYEQYF.

A word on this clone: Because the CDR3 is missing its conserved closing phenylalanine or tryptophan, this is likely a read error. Because the CDR3's place on the DNA is in doubt, the DNA is left out and the CDR3 is given as listed by TCRdb. The chain uses TRBV20-1 and TRBJ2-7; TRBD2 reflects the table's D call only, with no check against the DNA. The length of the CDR3 is 11 amino acids, counting both ends. From germline, CDR1 is DFQATT and CDR2 SNEGSKA (reference sequence). The CDR3 reads CSAKDRDSLIL.

V and J are TRBV4-1 and TRBJ2-6; the D gene is possibly TRBD1 (6 bases). This CDR3 is 16 amino acids long. V was pared by 3 bases and J by 4 bases, with 13 bases between. Germline CDR1 is MGHRA and CDR2 is YSYEKL. Here the CDR3 reads CASSQAQGYGANVLTF. DNA for the CDR3: TGCGCCAGCAGCCAGGCCCAGGGGTACGGGGCCAACGTCCTGACTTTC.

This clone was detected only once. The rearrangement joins TRBV19 to TRBJ2-7; no firm D call. This CDR3 has 13 residues. V shed 0 bases and J shed 3 bases, with 6 bases lying between them. Germline loops: CDR1 LNHDA, CDR2 SQIVND (reference sequence). The CDR3 sequence: CASSIESGYEQYF. The CDR3 region has the DNA TGTGCCAGTAGTATAGAATCGGGCTACGAGCAGTACTTC.

This chain joins TRBV4-1 and TRBJ2-1; 9 bases line up with TRBD1. The junction had 1 base not matched to a gene; V was cut back by 0 bases and J by 4 bases. The CDR3 contains 15 residues. Germline loops: CDR1 MGHRA, CDR2 YSYEKL. CDR3 sequence: CASSQDDRGYNEQFF. DNA for the CDR3: TGCGCCAGCAGCCAAGACGACAGGGGGTACAATGAGCAGTTCTTC.

The rearrangement joins TRBV4-3 to TRBJ2-7; 8 bases map to TRBD2. The CDR3 contains 15 residues. The J segment lost 7 bases and the V segment lost 1 base, leaving 9 bases of the junction unmatched. Germline V gene lookup returns CDR1 LGHNA and CDR2 YSLEER. The CDR3 sequence is CASSQASAGEGEQYF. The CDR3 DNA reads TGCGCCAGCAGCCAAGCTTCAGCGGGAGAGGGAGAGCAGTACTTC.

The gene calls are TRBV7-3 and TRBJ2-1, with 7 bases that match TRBD2. The germline gives CDR1 SGHTA, CDR2 FQGTGA. The CDR3 extends over 15 amino acids. V lost 4 bases and J lost 9; bases outside the gene matches: 12. The CDR3 coding sequence is TGTGCCAGCAGCTCGGAGGGCGGGAGTAGGAGTGAGCAGTTCTTC. It encodes CASSSEGGSRSEQFF.